These T cell receptor beta chains were read from a single sample in a study of blood T cell repertoires in COVID-19. Sequencing used immunoSEQ multiplex PCR; TCRdb keeps in-frame clones, though not all of them. The repertoire holds 280,000 or so clones, with 70% to 90% as singletons. Sequenced sample: peripheral blood. These receptor sequences come from a woman aged 60-75 years with acute or convalescent COVID-19. Each CDR3 is given with its conserved first and last residue. A D gene is named only where the DNA matches it firmly. Size tells how often a clone was seen (once, few, many) or the class of an expanded clone, and some rows leave it out.

TRBV7-9	TRBD1	NA	TRBJ2-1	TGTGCCAGCAGCTTAGGGACAGGCTTCAATGAGCAGTTCTTC	CASSLGTGFNEQFF
TRBV10-3	NA	NA	TRBJ2-3	TGTGCCATCAGTGAGTCAAGCGGGCCCCGTGTTAGCACAGATACGCAGTATTTT	CAISESSGPRVSTDTQYF
TRBV9	NA	NA	TRBJ2-2	TGTGCCAGCTCGGTCGGCAGGGTAGTCGGGGAGCTGTTTTTT	CASSVGRVVGELFF
TRBV7-6	NA	NA	TRBJ1-5	TGTGCCAGCAGCTTGGCGGATGGCAATCAGCCCCAGCATTTT	CASSLADGNQPQHF
TRBV28	TRBD2	NA	TRBJ2-4	TGTGCCAGCACCCGTAGCGGGGGGTTGCCAAACATTCAGTACTTC	CASTRSGGLPNIQYF
TRBV2	TRBD1	few	TRBJ1-1	TGTGCCAGCAGCCCTCGGACAGGTGGAAACACTGAAGCTTTCTTT	CASSPRTGGNTEAFF
TRBV3-1/TRBV3-2	TRBD2	NA	TRBJ2-1	TGTGCCAGCAGCCTAAGGACTAGTGAGCAGTTCTTC	CASSLRTSEQFF
TRBV9	NA	NA	TRBJ1-5	TGTGCCAGCAGCAGATCCGGGGGTAGCAATCAGCCCCAGCATTTT	CASSRSGGSNQPQHF
TRBV7-8	NA	NA	TRBJ1-6	TGTGCCAGCAGCTTAGCAGTGTCGAGGGACTATAATTCACCCCTCCACTTT	CASSLAVSRDYNSPLHF
TRBV28	TRBD2	NA	TRBJ2-3	TGTGCCAGCAGTCCCCGGGACTATCAGGGCACAGATACGCAGTATTTT	CASSPRDYQGTDTQYF
TRBV5-1	NA	NA	TRBJ2-1	TGCGCCAGCAGCTTGGTCCAGGGGCGGTCGAATGAGCAGTTCTTC	CASSLVQGRSNEQFF
TRBV24-1	NA	NA	TRBJ2-3	TGTGCCACCAGTGATTCCAGTCTAGCGTCCCAACGCACAGATACGCAGTATTTT	CATSDSSLASQRTDTQYF
TRBV15	NA	NA	TRBJ1-6	TGTGCCACCAGCAGAGTCCCAATCGGTGGCGGCGATTCGGCCCTCCACTTT	CATSRVPIGGGDSALHF
TRBV6-5	NA	NA	TRBJ2-6	TGTGCCAGCAGTTACCACAGCTCTGGGGCCAACGTCCTGACTTTC	CASSYHSSGANVLTF
TRBV7-3	NA	NA	TRBJ1-1	TGTGCCAGCAGCTTAAAATCAGGGGCGCTTGATGAAGCTTTCTTT	CASSLKSGALDEAFF
TRBV4-1	NA	NA	TRBJ1-4	TGCGCCAGCAGCCAAGTAGGAGGACTTAATGAAAAACTGTTTTTT	CASSQVGGLNEKLFF
TRBV5-6	TRBD2	NA	TRBJ2-1	TGTGCCAGCAGCTTGATGGGGACTAGCGGATACAATGAGCAGTTCTTC	CASSLMGTSGYNEQFF
TRBV7-9	NA	NA	TRBJ2-3	TGTGCCAGCAGCTCCCCGAGCGGGCAATCTACTATACGCACAGATACGCAGTATTTT	CASSSPSGQSTIRTDTQYF
TRBV5-1	TRBD2	few	TRBJ2-7	TGCGCCAGCAGCCCGGCGGGGGGCGGCTACGAGCAGTACTTC	CASSPAGGGYEQYF
TRBV13	TRBD1	NA	TRBJ2-7	TGTGCCAGCAGCCCCCGGGACAGGGGAGCGTACGAGCAGTACTTC	CASSPRDRGAYEQYF
TRBV5-1	NA	once	TRBJ2-7	TGCGCCAGCAGCTTAGGGGGAAATGACGAGCAGTACTTC	CASSLGGNDEQYF
TRBV5-6	NA	NA	TRBJ1-5	TGTGCCAGCAGCCGGTCTACGGGTCAGCGTCAGCCCCAGCATTTT	CASSRSTGQRQPQHF
TRBV2	TRBD1	NA	TRBJ1-5	TGTGCCAGCAGTGGGGACAGGGGGGCAAGTCAGCCCCAGCATTTT	CASSGDRGASQPQHF
TRBV7-8	TRBD2	NA	TRBJ2-1	TGTGCCAGCAGCCGACCAACTAGCGGAGAAGGCGGCTACAATGAGCAGTTCTTC	CASSRPTSGEGGYNEQFF
TRBV9	NA	NA	TRBJ2-1	TGTGCCAGCAGCGTAGAACAGGGCTCCTACAATGAGCAGTTCTTC	CASSVEQGSYNEQFF
TRBV28	NA	NA	TRBJ2-1	TGTGCCAGCAGTTCCATAGCTGATGAGCAGTTCTTC	CASSSIADEQFF
TRBV28	TRBD1	NA	TRBJ2-2	TGTGCCAGCAGCCAAATCCGGACAGGTTCGGGCACCGGGGAGCTGTTTTTT	CASSQIRTGSGTGELFF
TRBV19	TRBD1	NA	TRBJ1-1	TGTGCCAGTAGTACACAGGGGGCAGCTGAAGCTTTCTTT	CASSTQGAAEAFF
TRBV6-5	NA	NA	TRBJ1-6	TGTGCCAGACCCGTCCGAGATTCACCCCTCCACTTT	CARPVRDSPLHF
TRBV19	NA	few	TRBJ1-5	TGTGCCAGTAGAGGTGGGAACGGGGAGGTTGGACAGCCCCAGCATTTT	CASRGGNGEVGQPQHF
TRBV7-9	TRBD1	NA	TRBJ1-6	TGTGCCAGCAGCGGGGGACAGGGCCTCCCACCCCTCCACTTT	CASSGGQGLPPLHF
TRBV12-5	NA	NA	TRBJ2-2	TGTGCTAGTGCCCTAACAGGGCTTAACACCGGGGAGCTGTTTTTT	CASALTGLNTGELFF
TRBV28	TRBD1	NA	TRBJ2-5	TGTGCCAGCATCTTACAGGGACAGGCACAAGAGACCCAGTACTTC	CASILQGQAQETQYF
TRBV5-5	NA	NA	TRBJ2-7	TGTGCCAGCAGCTTGGGACAGCCACCCTACGAGCAGTACTTC	CASSLGQPPYEQYF
TRBV19	NA	NA	TRBJ1-1	TGTGCCAGTAGTCTGCCGAGGATGAACACTGAAGCTTTCTTT	CASSLPRMNTEAFF
TRBV27	NA	NA	TRBJ2-7	TGTGCCAGCAGTCACAGGGATGGGAGCTCCTACGAGCAGTACTTC	CASSHRDGSSYEQYF
TRBV24-1	TRBD1	NA	TRBJ2-3	TGTGCCACCAGTGACCCGACAGGGGGAGATACGCAGTATTTT	CATSDPTGGDTQYF
TRBV4-1	NA	once	TRBJ2-1	TGCGCCAGCAGCCAACAGGAGGGTTCCTACAATGAGCAGTTCTTC	CASSQQEGSYNEQFF
TRBV7-9	TRBD1	NA	TRBJ1-5	TGTGCCAGCAGCACAGACGACAGGGTAAATCAGCCCCAGCATTTT	CASSTDDRVNQPQHF
TRBV28	TRBD2	NA	TRBJ2-5	TGTGCCAGCATTAGTTCCTACCCCGCGGGAGCGCGAGAGACCCAGTACTTC	CASISSYPAGARETQYF
TRBV30	TRBD2	NA	TRBJ2-3	TGTGCCTGGAGTCGGACTAGCGGGAGCACAGATACGCAGTATTTT	CAWSRTSGSTDTQYF